What follows are 18 T cell receptor beta chains derived from one specimen sequenced in a study of blood T cells in healthy people across ages. The authors ran a second PCR of 7 to 11 cycles using a sample-barcoded 5' primer and a J-beta primer mix. TCRdb analysed the 5' RACE reads with MiXCR anew, one entry per CDR3 protein. The top ten clones hold over 10% of a sample with approximately 800,000 distinct CDR3 sequences, 35% to 40% of them seen once. The sequenced sample was blood. The receptors here all came from a young man in good health.

This clonotype was found many times. The chain is built from TRBV20-1 and TRBJ1-2; TRBD1 might be the D (5 bases). CDR3 length: 14 residues. Trimming took off 3 bases at V and 2 bases at J, with 13 bases between the two ends. CDR1 and CDR2 (germline): DFQATT, SNEGSKA (reference sequence). In DNA form, the CDR3 reads TGCAGTGCTAGCCCCGGACATACCAACTATGGCTACACCTTC. Its protein product is CSASPGHTNYGYTF.

This clonotype was counted only a few times. The chain employs TRBV2 and TRBJ1-5, with unresolved D. This CDR3 has 17 amino acids. V lost 2 bases to trimming and J lost 7 bases, with 21 bases between them. The germline gives CDR1 SNHLY, CDR2 FYNNEI. The CDR3 here is CASSEQGPGRSGQPQHF. CDR3 in DNA: TGTGCCAGCAGTGAACAAGGCCCGGGTCGGTCGGGACAGCCCCAGCATTTT.

This chain links TRBV20-1 with TRBJ2-7; the D gene is possibly TRBD2 (7 bases). The DNA end is more similar to TRBJ2-5, so the J call may be wrong. The CDR3 runs 12 residues. The germline V gene encodes CDR1 DFQATT and CDR2 SNEGSKA (reference sequence). This CDR3 is CSPGGRRETQYF. The CDR3 nucleotides are TGCAGTCCCGGGGGGCGCCGGGAGACCCAGTACTTC.

Ten or more counts support this clonotype. This chain joins TRBV3-1 and TRBJ2-1; D is perhaps TRBD1 or TRBD2 (5 bases each). This CDR3 is 16 amino acids long. V lost 1 base and J 6 bases, leaving 16 bases between the germline ends. The germline CDR1 and CDR2 sequences are LGHDT and YNNKEL (reference sequence). CDR3 protein: CASSQVHGTALNEQFF. CDR3 sequence (DNA): TGTGCCAGCAGCCAAGTACACGGGACGGCCCTCAATGAGCAGTTCTTC.

The rearrangement uses TRBV7-9 and TRBJ1-1; 9 bases line up with TRBD1. CDR3 size: 15 residues. Germline V gene data show CDR1 as SEHNR and CDR2 as FQNEAQ (reference sequence). With V trimmed by 7 bases and J by 5 bases, 11 bases remained unmatched. CDR3: CASKVPGQGSTEAFF. The DNA for the CDR3 is TGTGCCAGCAAAGTTCCGGGACAGGGTTCGACTGAAGCTTTCTTT.

The V call is TRBV7-2, the J call TRBJ2-1; D is possibly TRBD2 (7 bases). Gene TRBJ2-7 matches the end of the DNA better, so the J call may be wrong. CDR1 is SGHTA, CDR2 FQGNSA, per germline. The CDR3 loop spans 15 amino acids. CDR3 loop: CASSLHRGASNEQYF. CDR3 nucleotides: TGTGCCAGCAGCTTACATCGGGGGGCCAGCAATGAGCAGTACTTC.

The J gene is TRBJ2-5, the V gene TRBV5-6, with 7 positions matching TRBD2. The CDR3 length is 15 residues. Germline V lookup: CDR1 SGHDT, CDR2 YYEEEE. Trimming removed 7 bases from V and 11 bases from J; junction bases left unmatched: 20. The CDR3 nucleotides are TGTGCCAGCGTATTCCAACGACTAAATGGGGGGGAGCAGTACTTC. It codes for CASVFQRLNGGEQYF.

J is TRBJ2-2 and V is TRBV20-1; 9 positions agree with TRBD1. J gave up 3 bases and V 3 bases, and 8 bases lay outside the gene matches. The CDR3 runs to 16 residues. Germline CDR1 and CDR2: DFQATT and SNEGSKA (reference sequence). CDR3 loop: CSARITGTGYTGELFF. CDR3 nucleotide sequence: TGCAGTGCTAGGATCACCGGGACAGGGTACACCGGGGAGCTGTTTTTT.

J is TRBJ2-7 and V is TRBV18; 9 positions agree with TRBD2. The V gene's germline CDR1 is KGHSH and CDR2 LQKENI. The CDR3 has 17 residues. V was clipped by 0 bases and J by 7 bases; unmatched bases: 13. The chain's CDR3 is CASSPPGSGGSYNEQYF. The CDR3 DNA follows: TGTGCCAGCTCACCACCGGGAAGCGGGGGGTCCTACAATGAGCAGTACTTC.

This clonotype showed up many times. The V call is TRBV7-9, the J call TRBJ1-4; D gene uncertain. V was shortened by 4 bases and J by 0 bases, with 9 bases between the two germline ends. The CDR3 has 15 amino acids. Per germline, CDR1 SEHNR and CDR2 FQNEAQ (reference sequence). CDR3 nucleotide sequence: TGTGCCAGCAGCTCCATGGGTGCAACTAATGAAAAACTGTTTTTT. Amino acid sequence: CASSSMGATNEKLFF.

The V gene is TRBV7-9, the J gene TRBJ1-4; no reliable D call. This CDR3 is built from 17 residues. The germline V and J ends were trimmed by 5 bases and 3 bases, with 19 bases remaining between them. Germline CDR1 and CDR2: SEHNR and FQNEAQ (reference sequence). CDR3 amino acids: CASSRPSLLGPNEKLFF. CDR3 DNA: TGTGCCAGCAGCCGCCCCTCTCTGCTAGGACCTAATGAAAAACTGTTTTTT.

This clonotype was detected only a few times. V usage is TRBV20-1 and J usage is TRBJ2-3, with unresolved D. V was clipped by 0 bases and J by 3 bases, with 10 bases between them. The CDR3 has 14 amino acids. Germline CDR1 reads DFQATT; CDR2 reads SNEGSKA (reference sequence). The CDR3 region is CSARDLKGTDTQYF. The DNA for the CDR3 is TGCAGTGCTAGAGATCTGAAGGGTACAGATACGCAGTATTTT.

The rearrangement uses TRBV12-3 or TRBV12-4 and TRBJ1-1; D unresolved. The CDR3 covers 10 residues. Trimming removed 3 bases from V and 6 bases from J, with 2 bases in between. This CDR3 is CASSFAEAFF. The DNA of the CDR3 is TGTGCCAGCAGTTTTGCTGAAGCTTTCTTT.

To note about this clonotype: A much larger clone differs from this one at a single base, so this may be a read error. The DNA for the CDR3 is TGCAGTGCCGCTAGCGGCTCCTACGAGCAGTACTTC. Amino acid sequence: CSAASGSYEQYF. The gene calls are TRBV20-1 and TRBJ2-5, with 7 bases matching TRBD2. The DNA matches TRBJ2-7 better at its end, which makes the J call doubtful. This CDR3 is 12 amino acids long. CDR1 and CDR2 from the germline V gene are DFQATT and SNEGSKA (reference sequence).

This clonotype showed up just a few times. This chain joins TRBV6-5 and TRBJ1-5; TRBD1 might be the D (6 bases). Germline V gives CDR1 MNHEY, CDR2 SVGAGI. CDR3 size: 18 residues. The V and J ends lost 2 bases and 0 bases respectively, with 17 bases between them. The CDR3 sequence is CASSYSGGRGYSNQPQHF. The CDR3 DNA sequence: TGTGCCAGCAGTTACAGCGGTGGCAGGGGTTATAGCAATCAGCCCCAGCATTTT.

V is TRBV20-1 and J is TRBJ1-2, with D unclear. Trimming left V 0 bases short and J 7 bases short, with 12 bases between. Germline V gives CDR1 DFQATT, CDR2 SNEGSKA (reference sequence). The CDR3 extends over 13 amino acids. In nucleotides, the CDR3 is TGCAGTGCTAGAGATTTTCGGGGTCGTGGCTACACCTTC. It encodes CSARDFRGRGYTF.

This clonotype was picked up a small number of times. The chain is built from TRBV28 and TRBJ2-7, with 9 bases lining up with TRBD2. The CDR3 runs 16 residues. The J segment lost 3 bases and the V segment lost 3 bases, leaving 9 bases of the junction unmatched. In germline, CDR1 is MDHEN, CDR2 SYDVKM. The CDR3 is CASSFSTGTSFYEQYF. DNA for the CDR3: TGTGCCAGCAGTTTCTCTACCGGGACTAGCTTCTACGAGCAGTACTTC. The whole variable domain, filled in from reference TRBV28 and TRBJ2-7, reads DVKVTQSSRYLVKRTGEKVFLECVQDMDHENMFWYRQDPGLGLRLIYFSYDVKMKEKGDIPEGYSVSREKKERFSLILESASTNQTSMYLCASSFSTGTSFYEQYFGPGTRLTVT.

The sample holds many counts of this clonotype. The V and J genes are TRBV6-5 and TRBJ2-5; D not resolved. The V gene lost 6 bases and the J gene lost 2 bases, with 16 bases spanning the gap. CDR3 length equals 15 residues. The V gene's germline CDR1 is MNHEY and CDR2 SVGAGI. CDR3 amino acids: CASSPTLGDQETQYF. The CDR3 DNA sequence: TGTGCCAGCAGCCCCACCTTGGGCGATCAAGAGACCCAGTACTTC.